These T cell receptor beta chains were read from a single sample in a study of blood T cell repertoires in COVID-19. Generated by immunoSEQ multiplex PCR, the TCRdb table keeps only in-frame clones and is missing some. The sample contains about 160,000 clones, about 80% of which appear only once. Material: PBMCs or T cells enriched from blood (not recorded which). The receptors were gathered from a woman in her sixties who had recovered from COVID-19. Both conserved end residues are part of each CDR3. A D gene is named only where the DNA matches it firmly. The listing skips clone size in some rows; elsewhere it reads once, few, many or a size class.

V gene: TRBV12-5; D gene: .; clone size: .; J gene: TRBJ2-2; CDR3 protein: CASGSIEDLTGELFF; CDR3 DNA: TGTGCTAGTGGTTCCATTGAGGATCTCACCGGGGAGCTGTTTTTT
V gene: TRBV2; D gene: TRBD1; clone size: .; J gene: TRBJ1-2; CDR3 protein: CASSVPGGRGYTF; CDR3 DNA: TGTGCCAGCAGTGTACCAGGGGGCAGAGGCTACACCTTC
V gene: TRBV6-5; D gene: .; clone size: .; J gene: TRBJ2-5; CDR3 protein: CASTRGLDQETQYF; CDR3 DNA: TGTGCCAGCACCAGAGGGCTGGATCAAGAGACCCAGTACTTC
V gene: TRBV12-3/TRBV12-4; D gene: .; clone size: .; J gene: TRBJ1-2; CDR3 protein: CASSSTGSGGYTF; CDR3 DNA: TGTGCCAGCAGTTCCACAGGGTCGGGTGGCTACACCTTC
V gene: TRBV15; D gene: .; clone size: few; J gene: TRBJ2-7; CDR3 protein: CATSREDSYEQYF; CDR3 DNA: TGTGCCACCAGCAGAGAAGACAGCTACGAGCAGTACTTC
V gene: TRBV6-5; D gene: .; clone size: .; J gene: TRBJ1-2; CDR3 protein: CASIGRSGVDGYTF; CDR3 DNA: TGTGCCAGCATAGGTCGCTCCGGGGTCGATGGCTACACCTTC
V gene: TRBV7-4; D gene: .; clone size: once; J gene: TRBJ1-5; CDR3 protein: CASSLMGSGSNQPQHF; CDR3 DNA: TGTGCCAGCAGCTTAATGGGTAGCGGTAGCAATCAGCCCCAGCATTTT
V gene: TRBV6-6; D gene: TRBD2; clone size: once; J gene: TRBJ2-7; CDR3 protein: CASSSTSGGPYEQYF; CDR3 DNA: TGTGCCAGCAGCTCGACTAGCGGGGGCCCCTACGAGCAGTACTTC
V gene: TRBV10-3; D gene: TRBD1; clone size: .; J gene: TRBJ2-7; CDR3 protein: CAISQDGPQGTEQYF; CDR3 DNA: TGTGCCATCAGCCAAGACGGACCACAGGGGACCGAGCAGTACTTC
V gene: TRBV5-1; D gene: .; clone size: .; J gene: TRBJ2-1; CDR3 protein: CASSPGYEQFF; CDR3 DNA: TGCGCCAGCTCCCCTGGCTATGAGCAGTTCTTC
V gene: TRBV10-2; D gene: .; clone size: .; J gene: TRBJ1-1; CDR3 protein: CASSEAGEAQNTEAFF; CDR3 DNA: TGCGCCAGCAGTGAAGCTGGGGAGGCCCAGAACACTGAAGCTTTCTTT